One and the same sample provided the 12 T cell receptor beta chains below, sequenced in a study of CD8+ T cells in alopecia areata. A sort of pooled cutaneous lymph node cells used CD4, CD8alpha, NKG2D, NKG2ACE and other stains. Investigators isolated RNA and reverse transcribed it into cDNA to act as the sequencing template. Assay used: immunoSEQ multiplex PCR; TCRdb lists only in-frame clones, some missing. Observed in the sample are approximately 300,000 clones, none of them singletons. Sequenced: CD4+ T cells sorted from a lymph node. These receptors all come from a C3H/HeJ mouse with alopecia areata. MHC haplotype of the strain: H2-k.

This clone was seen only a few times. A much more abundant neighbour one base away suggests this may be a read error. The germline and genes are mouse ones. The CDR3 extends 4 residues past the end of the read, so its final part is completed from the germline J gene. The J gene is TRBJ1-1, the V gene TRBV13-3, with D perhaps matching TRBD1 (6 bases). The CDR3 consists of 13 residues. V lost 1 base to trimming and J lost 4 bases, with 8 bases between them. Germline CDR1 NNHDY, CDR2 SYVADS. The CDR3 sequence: CASSDPGVTEVFF. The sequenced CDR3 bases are TGTGCCAGCAGTGATCCAGGGGTCACA.

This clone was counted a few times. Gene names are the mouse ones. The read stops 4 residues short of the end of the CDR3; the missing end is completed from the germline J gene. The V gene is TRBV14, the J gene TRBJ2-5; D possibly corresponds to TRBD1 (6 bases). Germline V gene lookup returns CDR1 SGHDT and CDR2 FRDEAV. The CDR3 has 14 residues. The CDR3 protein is CASSFLGGGDTQYF. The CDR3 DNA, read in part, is TGTGCCAGCAGTTTTTTGGGAGGGGGAGAC.

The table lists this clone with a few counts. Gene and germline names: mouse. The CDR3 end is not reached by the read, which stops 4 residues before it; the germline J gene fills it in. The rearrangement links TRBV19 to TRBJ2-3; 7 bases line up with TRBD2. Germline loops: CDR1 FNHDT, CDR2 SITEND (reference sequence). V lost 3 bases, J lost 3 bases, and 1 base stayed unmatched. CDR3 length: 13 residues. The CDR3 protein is CASSRGLAETLYF. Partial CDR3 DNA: TGTGCCAGCAGTAGGGGACTGGCAGAA.

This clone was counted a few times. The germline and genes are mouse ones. Incomplete CDR3 DNA: TGTGCCAGCAGTGGGGGACAGGGTTCCTAT. Protein product: CASSGGQGSY. From start to end, the CDR3 is CASSGGQGSYEQYF. The chain carries TRBV13-3 and TRBJ2-7, with 9 positions matching TRBD1. The CDR3 extends 4 residues past the end of the read, so its final part is completed from the germline J gene. Per germline, CDR1 NNHDY and CDR2 SYVADS. This CDR3 has 14 residues. V lost 3 bases, J lost 1 base, and 2 bases stayed unmatched.

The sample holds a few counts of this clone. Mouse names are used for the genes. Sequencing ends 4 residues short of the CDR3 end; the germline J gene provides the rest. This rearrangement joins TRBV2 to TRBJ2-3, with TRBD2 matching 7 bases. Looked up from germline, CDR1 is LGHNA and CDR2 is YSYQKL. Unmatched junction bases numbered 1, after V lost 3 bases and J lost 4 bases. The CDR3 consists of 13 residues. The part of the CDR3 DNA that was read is TGTGCCAGCAGCCAGGGACTGTCAGAA. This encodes CASSQGLSE. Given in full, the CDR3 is CASSQGLSETLYF.

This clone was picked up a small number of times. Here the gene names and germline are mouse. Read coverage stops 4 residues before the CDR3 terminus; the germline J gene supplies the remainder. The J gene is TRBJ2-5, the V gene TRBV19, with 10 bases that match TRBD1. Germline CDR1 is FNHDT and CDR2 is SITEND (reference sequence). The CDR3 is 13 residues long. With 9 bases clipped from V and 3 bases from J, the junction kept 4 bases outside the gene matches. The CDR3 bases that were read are TGTGCCACCACGGGACAGGGGCAAGAC. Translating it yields CATTGQGQD. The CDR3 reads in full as CATTGQGQDTQYF.

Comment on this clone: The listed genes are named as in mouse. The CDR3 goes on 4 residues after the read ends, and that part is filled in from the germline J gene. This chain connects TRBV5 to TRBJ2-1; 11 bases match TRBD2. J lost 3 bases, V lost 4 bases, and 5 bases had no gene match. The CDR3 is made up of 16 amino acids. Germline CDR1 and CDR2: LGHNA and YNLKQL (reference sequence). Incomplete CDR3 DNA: TGTGCCAGCAGCCGTCCCGGGACTGGGGGCTATGCT. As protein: CASSRPGTGGYA. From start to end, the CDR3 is CASSRPGTGGYAEQFF.

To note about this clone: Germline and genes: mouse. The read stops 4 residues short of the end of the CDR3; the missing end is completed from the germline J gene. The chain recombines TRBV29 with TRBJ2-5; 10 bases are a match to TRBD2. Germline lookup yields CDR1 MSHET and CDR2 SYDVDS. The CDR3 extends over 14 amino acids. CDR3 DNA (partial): TGTGCTAGCAGCCCTGGGGGGGCGGAAGAC. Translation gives CASSPGGAED. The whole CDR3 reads CASSPGGAEDTQYF.

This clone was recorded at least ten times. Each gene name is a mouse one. CDR3 region: CAWSLGQGSSDYTF. The CDR3 DNA, read in part, is TGTGCCTGGAGTCTGGGACAGGGGTCCTCC. J is TRBJ1-2 and V is TRBV31; TRBD1 aligns across 10 bases. The read gets to within 4 residues of the CDR3 end, and the germline J gene fills in the rest. The CDR3 runs to 14 residues. Germline V gives CDR1 GKSSPN, CDR2 SITVG. V was pared by 0 bases and J by 4 bases, with 2 bases of the junction left unmatched.

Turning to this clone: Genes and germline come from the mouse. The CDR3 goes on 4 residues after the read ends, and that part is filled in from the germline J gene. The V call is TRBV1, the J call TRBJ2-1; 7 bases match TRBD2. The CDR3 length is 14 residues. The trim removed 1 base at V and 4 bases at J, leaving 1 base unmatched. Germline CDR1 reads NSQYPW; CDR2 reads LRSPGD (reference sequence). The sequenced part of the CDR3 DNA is TGCACCTGCAGTGCAGGCTGGGGGTATGCT. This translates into CTCSAGWGYA. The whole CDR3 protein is CTCSAGWGYAEQFF.

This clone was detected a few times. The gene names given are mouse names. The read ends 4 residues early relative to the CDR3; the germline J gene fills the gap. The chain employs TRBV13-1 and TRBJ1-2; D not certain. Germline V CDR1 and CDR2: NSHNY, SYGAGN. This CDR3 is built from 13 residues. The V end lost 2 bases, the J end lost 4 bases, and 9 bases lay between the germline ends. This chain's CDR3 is CASSEMGSSDYTF. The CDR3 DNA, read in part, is TGTGCCAGCAGTGAGATGGGGAGCTCC.

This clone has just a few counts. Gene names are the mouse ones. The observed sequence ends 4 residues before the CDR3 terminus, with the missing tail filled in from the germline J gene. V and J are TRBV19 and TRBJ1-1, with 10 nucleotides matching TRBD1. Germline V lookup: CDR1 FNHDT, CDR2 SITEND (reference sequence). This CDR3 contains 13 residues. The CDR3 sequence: CASKGTGVTEVFF. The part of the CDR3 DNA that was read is TGTGCCAGCAAAGGGACAGGGGTTACA.